The entry below gives a single T cell receptor (beta chain) sequence along with its context. The antigen is not known. These data originate in a study of shared clonotypes between healthy human individuals. Study results and caveats: Naive subsets typically showed greater estimated richness than memory subsets. Sharing across a handful of donors was seen in 4% to 6.5% of naive CD4 clonotypes.

Some clones are missing from TCRdb's copy, which holds only in-frame ones; the method was immunoSEQ multiplex PCR. Among about 510,000 clones listed, about 95% were seen once. The clonotype originates from a woman in her 30s in good health. The specimen was naive CD4+ T cells sorted from blood. Indicated subset: CD45RA+ positively selected.

CDR3 coding DNA: TGTGCCAGCAGCTCTAGACTGATTGGCACCTTC. Amino acid sequence: CASSSRLIGTF. V gene TRBV13 combines with J gene TRBJ1-2; D is uncertain. V gave up 4 bases and J gave up 13 bases, with 13 bases separating them. Looked up from germline, CDR1 is PRHDT and CDR2 is FYEKMQ (reference sequence). CDR3 length: 11 amino acids.